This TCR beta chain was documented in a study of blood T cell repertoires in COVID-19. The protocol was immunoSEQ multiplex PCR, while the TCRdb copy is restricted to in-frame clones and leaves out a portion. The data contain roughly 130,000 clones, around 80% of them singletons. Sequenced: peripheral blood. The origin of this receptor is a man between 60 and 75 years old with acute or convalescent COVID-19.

CDR3 sequence (DNA): TGTGCCAGCAGTGCTAGACTAGCGGGAGGGAAAGATACGCAGTATTTT. Translation gives CASSARLAGGKDTQYF. This rearrangement joins TRBV6-6 to TRBJ2-3; TRBD2 aligns across 14 bases. The germline CDR1 and CDR2 sequences are MNHNY and SVGAGI (reference sequence). This CDR3 contains 16 residues. V lost 5 bases and J lost 5; bases outside the gene matches: 6.